This T cell receptor beta chain was obtained from a study of T cell repertoires in cytomegalovirus infection. Study in general: It was recently identified HLA-C-restricted and well-studied HLA-B-restricted CMV epitopes that the study used.

V lost 2 bases and J lost 11; bases outside the gene matches: 8. The length of the CDR3 is 13 residues. Germline lookup yields CDR1 MNHEY and CDR2 SVGAGI. TCRdb re-derived calls from the reads in MiXCR, one entry per CDR3 protein. The sample lists 830,000 or so distinct CDR3 sequences, approximately 30% occurring once. The table lists this clonotype with a few counts. Its antigen is not known. The chain uses TRBV6-5 and TRBJ2-7, with 8 bases aligning to TRBD1. The sample was cultured CD8+ T cells from PBMCs, taken from culture after CMV antigen stimulation. The clonotype comes from a human donor in good health (CMV status not recorded). Some clones in this sample may be carry-over from other donors' samples. The CDR3 DNA sequence: TGTGCCAGCAGTTACGGGACAGGACGATGGGAGTACTTC. Encoded protein: CASSYGTGRWEYF.